The 20 T cell receptor beta chains presented below share a single source sample, sequenced in a study of cytomegalovirus exposure and HLA in healthy donors. The PCR had 60 Vbeta and 13 Jbeta primers. Sequencing was performed with immunoSEQ multiplex PCR; in TCRdb, only in-frame clones are kept and a portion is missing. The table records 150,000 to 200,000 clones, 12% of them present only once. Sequencing used PBMCs. The receptor source for this set is a man aged 50 to 60 in good health and CMV-seropositive.

V and J are TRBV27 and TRBJ2-7, with unresolved D. V was cut by 5 bases and J by 3 bases, with 8 bases left in between. The CDR3 runs to 12 residues. Germline V gene lookup returns CDR1 MNHEY and CDR2 SMNVEV (reference sequence). The CDR3 bases are TGTGCCAGCAGTCGCTTCGGCTACGAGCAGTACTTC. This encodes CASSRFGYEQYF.

The chain couples TRBV6-6 to TRBJ1-6, with a tentative D call TRBD1 (5 bases). Trimming took off 8 bases at V and 10 bases at J, with 15 bases between the two ends. CDR3 length: 13 amino acids. In germline, CDR1 is MNHNY, CDR2 SVGAGI (reference sequence). The DNA of the CDR3 is TGTGCCAGCTGCCTATCGGGGGAGTCACCCCTCCACTTT. It specifies CASCLSGESPLHF.

This clone has only a few counts. The chain couples TRBV5-1 to TRBJ2-1; TRBD2 might be the D (5 bases). In germline, CDR1 is SGHRS, CDR2 YFSETQ. The CDR3 totals 15 residues. Deletions cut 1 base from V and 5 bases from J, with 13 bases between. CDR3 region: CASSLTGKRDNEQFF. CDR3 DNA sequence: TGCGCCAGCAGCTTGACGGGTAAGAGGGACAATGAGCAGTTCTTC.

The gene calls are TRBV5-6 and TRBJ2-7, with D possibly TRBD2 on 5 matching bases. CDR1 SGHDT and CDR2 YYEEEE come from the germline V gene. The CDR3 has 14 residues. V lost 5 bases and J lost 0, with 12 bases in between. The CDR3 spells CASRPLGSSYEQYV. CDR3 DNA sequence: TGTGCCAGCAGACCTCTAGGGAGCTCCTACGAGCAGTACGTC.

This chain links TRBV4-2 with TRBJ1-1; D remains unclear. Germline lookup yields CDR1 LGHNA and CDR2 YNFKEQ. The CDR3 sequence is 15 residues long. Trimming pared 4 bases from V and 4 bases from J, leaving 16 bases between. In DNA form, the CDR3 reads TGTGCCAGCAGCCCAACGGCGAGGGAAGTCACTGAAGCTTTCTTT. Protein sequence: CASSPTAREVTEAFF.

The chain couples TRBV2 to TRBJ1-4; the D gene is possibly TRBD1 (5 bases). The CDR3 is 13 amino acids. Trimming shortened V by 6 bases and J by 2 bases, and 7 bases separated the two germline ends. CDR1 SNHLY and CDR2 FYNNEI come from the germline V gene. In nucleotides, the CDR3 is TGTGCCAGCAGGGCAGGGACTAATGAAAAACTGTTTTTT. Translating gives CASRAGTNEKLFF.

The chain recombines TRBV29-1 with TRBJ2-1; 8 bases match TRBD1. Germline CDR1 is SQVTM and CDR2 is ANQGSEA. The length of the CDR3 is 15 residues. After removal of 2 bases from V and 6 bases from J, the junction contained 9 bases not matched to a gene. The CDR3 sequence: CSVERRQGSINEQFF. CDR3 in DNA: TGCAGCGTTGAACGAAGACAGGGGTCGATCAATGAGCAGTTCTTC.

The chain links TRBV2 to TRBJ1-4, with 9 positions matching TRBD1. The germline V gene has CDR1 SNHLY and CDR2 FYNNEI. Trimming at V came to 4 bases and at J to 7 bases, leaving 4 bases not matched to a gene. The CDR3 has 14 amino acids. CDR3 DNA sequence: TGTGCCAGCAGTGCCGGGACAGGGACTGAAAAACTGTTTTTT. Translating gives CASSAGTGTEKLFF.

In this sample, this clone turned up a few times. The chain has TRBV7-2 and TRBJ1-2; D not resolved. Per the germline V gene, CDR1 is SGHTA and CDR2 is FQGNSA. Trimming took off 1 base at V and 7 bases at J, with 10 bases between the two ends. This CDR3 spans 13 amino acids. CDR3 bases: TGTGCCAGCAGCTTAGGCGGTAGACTTGGCTACACCTTC. This encodes CASSLGGRLGYTF.

This clone has a handful of counts. V usage is TRBV7-9 and J usage is TRBJ2-7; 12 bases align to TRBD2. J gave up 2 bases and V 0 bases, and 2 bases lay outside the gene matches. Germline V gene data show CDR1 as SEHNR and CDR2 as FQNEAQ (reference sequence). This CDR3 region has 16 residues. The chain's CDR3 is CASSLATSGRAYEQYV. CDR3 in DNA: TGTGCCAGCAGCTTAGCGACTAGCGGGAGAGCCTACGAGCAGTACGTC.

This clone has more than one count but fewer than ten. The same CDR3 arises from other DNA sequences in this sample as well. The chain combines TRBV5-1 with TRBJ1-4; unclear D gene. Germline V gives CDR1 SGHRS, CDR2 YFSETQ. The V gene lost 0 bases and the J gene lost 8 bases, with 11 bases spanning the gap. This CDR3 is 14 amino acids long. The CDR3 sequence: CASSLGSSREKLFF. In DNA, the CDR3 is TGCGCCAGCAGCTTGGGAAGTTCTCGGGAAAAACTGTTTTTT.

The chain has TRBV19 and TRBJ1-1, with 7 bases matching TRBD1. In germline, CDR1 is LNHDA, CDR2 SQIVND (reference sequence). The V segment lost 7 bases and the J segment 1 base; nucleotides outside the gene matches: 6. The CDR3 covers 14 residues. CDR3 loop: CASMERGPNTEAFF. DNA of the CDR3: TGTGCCAGTATGGAGAGGGGGCCGAACACTGAAGCTTTCTTT.

This clone has a handful of counts. CDR3 sequence: CAISESPPTEAFF. Here the CDR3 DNA reads TGTGCCATCAGTGAGTCCCCTCCGACTGAAGCTTTCTTT. The chain couples TRBV10-3 to TRBJ1-1; D remains unclear. The CDR3 sequence is 13 residues long. Trimming removed 0 bases at V and 5 bases at J, with 7 bases between. Germline CDR1 reads ENHRY; CDR2 reads SYGVKD.

This clone has only a few counts. This chain connects TRBV19 to TRBJ1-5; no clear D gene. CDR1 and CDR2 (germline): LNHDA, SQIVND (reference sequence). The CDR3 loop spans 14 amino acids. V lost 8 bases, J lost 1 base, and 12 bases lay in between. In DNA, the CDR3 is TGTGCCAGTTGGGGAGGGTACAGCAATCAGCCCCAGCATTTT. The encoded protein is CASWGGYSNQPQHF.

The chain has TRBV27 and TRBJ2-2; the match to TRBD1 covers 9 bases. CDR1 is MNHEY and CDR2 is SMNVEV in the germline V gene (reference sequence). The CDR3 is made up of 18 amino acids. Germline trimming cut 5 bases from V and 8 bases from J; bases unmatched to any gene: 18. The CDR3: CASSRQTGGQLWVGELFF. Here the CDR3 DNA reads TGTGCCAGCAGTCGGCAAACAGGGGGCCAGTTATGGGTTGGGGAGCTGTTTTTT.

The chain recombines TRBV11-2 with TRBJ1-2, with D uncertain. Trimming took 0 bases from V and 8 from J, leaving 16 bases between them. Germline CDR1 is SGHAT and CDR2 is FQNNGV. The CDR3 sequence is 15 residues long. CDR3 region: CASSLDLSKGRGYTF. The CDR3 bases are TGTGCCAGCAGCTTAGATCTTTCGAAAGGGAGGGGCTACACCTTC.

This clone was counted only a few times. The rearrangement links TRBV28 to TRBJ1-1; tentative D call: TRBD1 (5 bases). The CDR3 has 14 amino acids. Germline V gives CDR1 MDHEN, CDR2 SYDVKM. Trimming removed 2 bases at V and 3 bases at J, with 10 bases between. This chain's CDR3 is CASSLGHTYTEAFF. In nucleotides, the CDR3 is TGTGCCAGCAGTTTAGGACACACTTACACTGAAGCTTTCTTT.

V usage is TRBV6-4 and J usage is TRBJ2-1, with 7 bases aligning to TRBD2. Per the germline V gene, CDR1 is MRHNA and CDR2 is SNTAGT. The CDR3 is made up of 15 amino acids. V gave up 5 bases and J gave up 6 bases; unmatched junction bases: 10. CDR3 loop: CASSPTWTRGNEQFF. CDR3 nucleotides: TGTGCCAGCAGTCCTACTTGGACTAGGGGCAATGAGCAGTTCTTC.

The chain employs TRBV6-5 and TRBJ1-1; possible D gene TRBD1, 5 bases. The V end was cut by 2 bases, the J end by 0 bases, with 10 bases between. Germline CDR1 is MNHEY and CDR2 is SVGAGI. The CDR3 is 15 amino acids. CDR3 sequence: CASSYGGGVNTEAFF. As DNA, the CDR3 is TGTGCCAGCAGTTACGGCGGGGGGGTGAACACTGAAGCTTTCTTT.

This clone has a handful of counts. The chain is built from TRBV12-5 and TRBJ2-7; D is unresolved. Germline lookup yields CDR1 LGHNT and CDR2 FRNRAP. The CDR3 consists of 15 residues. V was cut by 6 bases and J by 6 bases, with 21 bases left in between. The CDR3, as DNA: TGTGCTAGTGGATTACAGCTACAATCGGTCGGCGAGCAGTACTTC. Its protein product is CASGLQLQSVGEQYF.